The entry below gives a single TCR beta chain sequence along with its context. The sample comes from a study of OX40 agonist ivuxolimab in advanced cancers. Whole-study context: The patients got ivuxolimab, which is an agonistic anti-OX40 (CD134) antibody.

Profiled with immunoSEQ multiplex PCR; TCRdb holds only in-frame clones, not every one. The sample records under 50,000 clones, roughly 82% being singletons. Trimming at V came to 3 bases and at J to 2 bases, leaving 5 bases not matched to a gene. Germline assignment: CDR1 ENHRY and CDR2 SYGVKD. The CDR3 extends over 16 amino acids. Material: CD4+ or CD8+ T cells sorted from blood, obtained in a trial of the OX40 agonist ivuxolimab. This chain links TRBV10-3 with TRBJ2-3; 10 bases line up with TRBD1. This sequence originates from an adult with an advanced solid tumor such as melanoma, head and neck, liver or kidney cancer. CDR3 residues: CAISEQGQGVTDTQYF. The DNA for the CDR3 is TGTGCCATCAGTGAACAAGGACAGGGGGTCACAGATACGCAGTATTTT.